What follows is one T cell receptor (beta chain) and its context. What it recognizes is unknown. This entry comes from a study of cytomegalovirus exposure and HLA in healthy donors. Looking at the study overall: Among roughly 190 million T cells, an earlier analysis found 117 million unique TCR beta sequences.

Study findings and constraints: Specificity for CMV antigens was confirmed in vitro for a few of the CMV-associated chains. Accurate HLA-A and HLA-B prediction from TCR beta sequences was reported for most subjects.

Trimming shortened V by 4 bases and J by 6 bases, and 15 bases separated the two germline ends. CDR3 length: 13 amino acids. Germline V lookup: CDR1 SQVTM, CDR2 ANQGSEA. It was with 60 Vbeta and 13 Jbeta primers that the PCR ran. Per the original methods: In a later analysis, roughly 11 million of 75 million to 90 million unique beta chains occurred in at least two donors. Measured with immunoSEQ multiplex PCR; TCRdb has only the in-frame clones, and not every one. The DNA gave D and trimming, while V, J and clone size come from that table. The repertoire has 90,000 to 110,000 clones, roughly 80% of them found once; the top ten carry around 7.7%.

V gene TRBV29-1 combines with J gene TRBJ1-1; the D gene is possibly TRBD1 (6 bases). The specimen sequenced was PBMCs. This receptor was identified in a woman between 50 and 59 years old in good health and CMV-seropositive. The CDR3 spells CSVGGKGGSEAFF. The CDR3 coding sequence is TGCAGCGTTGGAGGGAAAGGGGGTTCTGAAGCTTTCTTT.